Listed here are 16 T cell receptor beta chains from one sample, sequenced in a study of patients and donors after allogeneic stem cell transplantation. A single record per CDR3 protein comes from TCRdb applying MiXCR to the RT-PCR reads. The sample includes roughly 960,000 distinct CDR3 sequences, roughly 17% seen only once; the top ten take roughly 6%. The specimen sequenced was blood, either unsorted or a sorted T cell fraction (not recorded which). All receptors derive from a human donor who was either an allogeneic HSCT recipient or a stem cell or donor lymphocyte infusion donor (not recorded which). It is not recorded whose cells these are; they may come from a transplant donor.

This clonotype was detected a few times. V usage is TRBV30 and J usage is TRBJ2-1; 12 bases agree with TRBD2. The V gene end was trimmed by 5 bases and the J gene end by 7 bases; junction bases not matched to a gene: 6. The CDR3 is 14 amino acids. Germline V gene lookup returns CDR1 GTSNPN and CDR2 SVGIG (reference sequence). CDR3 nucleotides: TGTGCCTGGTCTAGCGGGGGGGCTGGGAATGAGCAGTTCTTC. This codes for CAWSSGGAGNEQFF.

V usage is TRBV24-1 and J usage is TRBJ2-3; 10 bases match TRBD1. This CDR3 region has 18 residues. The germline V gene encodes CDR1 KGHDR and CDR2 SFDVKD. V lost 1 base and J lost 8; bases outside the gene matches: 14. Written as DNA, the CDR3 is TGTGCCACCAGTGATTTACCATCTCCGGGACAGGGGCGAGGTACGCAGTATTTT. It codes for CATSDLPSPGQGRGTQYF.

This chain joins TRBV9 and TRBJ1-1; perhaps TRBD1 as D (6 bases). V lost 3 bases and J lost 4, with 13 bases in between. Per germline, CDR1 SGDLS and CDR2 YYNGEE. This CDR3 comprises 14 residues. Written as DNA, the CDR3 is TGTGCCAGCAGCGCCCGGGGAGGGGGCACTGAAGCTTTCTTT. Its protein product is CASSARGGGTEAFF.

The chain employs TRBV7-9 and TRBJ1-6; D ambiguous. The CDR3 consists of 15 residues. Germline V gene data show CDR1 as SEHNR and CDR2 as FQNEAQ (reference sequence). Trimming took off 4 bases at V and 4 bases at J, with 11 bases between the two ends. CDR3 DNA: TGTGCCAGCAGCTCTTGGACGGAATATAATTCACCCCTCCACTTT. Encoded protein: CASSSWTEYNSPLHF.

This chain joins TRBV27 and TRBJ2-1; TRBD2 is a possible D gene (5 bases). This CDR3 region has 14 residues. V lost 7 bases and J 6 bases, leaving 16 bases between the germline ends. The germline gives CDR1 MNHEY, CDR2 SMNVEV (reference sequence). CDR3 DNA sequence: TGTGCCAGCAAGGAGGCTAGTTCGTCCAATGAGCAGTTCTTC. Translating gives CASKEASSSNEQFF.

CDR3 protein: CASSIQGLPNTEAFF. CDR3 nucleotide sequence: TGTGCCAGTAGTATTCAGGGACTCCCGAACACTGAAGCTTTCTTT. V is TRBV19 and J is TRBJ1-1; D is possibly TRBD1 (5 bases). V was shortened by 3 bases and J by 1 base, with 12 bases between the two germline ends. The CDR3 extends over 15 amino acids. Germline values: CDR1 LNHDA, CDR2 SQIVND (reference sequence). Full variable domain (missing parts from reference TRBV19 and TRBJ1-1): DGGITQSPKYLFRKEGQNVTLSCEQNLNHDAMYWYRQDPGQGLRLIYYSQIVNDFQKGDIAEGYSVSREKKESFPLTVTSAQKNPTAFYLCASSIQGLPNTEAFFGQGTRLTVV.

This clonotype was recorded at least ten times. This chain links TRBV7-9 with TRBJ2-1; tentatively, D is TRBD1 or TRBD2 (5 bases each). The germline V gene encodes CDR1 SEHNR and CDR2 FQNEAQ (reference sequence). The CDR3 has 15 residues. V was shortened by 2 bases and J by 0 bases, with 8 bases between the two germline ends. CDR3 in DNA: TGTGCCAGCAGCTTAAGGGACGGCTCCTACAATGAGCAGTTCTTC. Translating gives CASSLRDGSYNEQFF.

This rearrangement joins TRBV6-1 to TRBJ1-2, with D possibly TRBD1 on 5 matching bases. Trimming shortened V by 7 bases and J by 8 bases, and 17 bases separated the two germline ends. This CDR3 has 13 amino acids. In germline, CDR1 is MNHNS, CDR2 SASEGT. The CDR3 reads CASISQGGPGYTF. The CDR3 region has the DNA TGTGCCAGCATAAGTCAGGGCGGTCCGGGCTACACCTTC.

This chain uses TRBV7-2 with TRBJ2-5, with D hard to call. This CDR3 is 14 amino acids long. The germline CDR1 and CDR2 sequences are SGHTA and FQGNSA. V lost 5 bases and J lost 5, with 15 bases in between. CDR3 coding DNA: TGTGCCAGCAGCCGAACTACGGGTCTGGAGACCCAGTACTTC. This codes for CASSRTTGLETQYF.

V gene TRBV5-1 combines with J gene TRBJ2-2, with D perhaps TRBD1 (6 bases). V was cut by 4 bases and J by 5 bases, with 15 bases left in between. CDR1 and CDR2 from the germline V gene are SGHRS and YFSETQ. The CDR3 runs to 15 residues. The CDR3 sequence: CASSDGQSKTGELFF. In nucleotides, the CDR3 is TGCGCCAGCAGCGACGGACAGAGTAAAACCGGGGAGCTGTTTTTT. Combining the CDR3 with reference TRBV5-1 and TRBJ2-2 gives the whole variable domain KAGVTQTPRYLIKTRGQQVTLSCSPISGHRSVSWYQQTPGQGLQFLFEYFSETQRNKGNFPGRFSGRQFSNSRSEMNVSTLELGDSALYLCASSDGQSKTGELFFGEGSRLTVL.

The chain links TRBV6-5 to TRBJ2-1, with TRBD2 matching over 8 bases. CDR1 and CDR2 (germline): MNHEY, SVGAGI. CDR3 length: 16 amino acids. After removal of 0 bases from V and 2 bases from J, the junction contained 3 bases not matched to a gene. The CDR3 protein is CASSYSAGGTYNEQFF. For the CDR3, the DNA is TGTGCCAGCAGTTACTCCGCGGGAGGCACCTACAATGAGCAGTTCTTC.

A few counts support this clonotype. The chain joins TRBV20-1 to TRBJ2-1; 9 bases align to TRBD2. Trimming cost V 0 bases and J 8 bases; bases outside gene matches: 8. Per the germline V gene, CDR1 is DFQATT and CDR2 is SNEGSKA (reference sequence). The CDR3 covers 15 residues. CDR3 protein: CSARDSRLAADEQFF. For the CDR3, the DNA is TGCAGTGCTAGAGATTCGAGACTAGCGGCAGATGAGCAGTTCTTC.

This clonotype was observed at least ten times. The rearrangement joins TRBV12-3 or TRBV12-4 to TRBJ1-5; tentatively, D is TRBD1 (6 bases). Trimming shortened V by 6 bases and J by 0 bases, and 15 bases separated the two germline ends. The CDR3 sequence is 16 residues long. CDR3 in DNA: TGTGCCAGCAGCCTGGGAGGGGGAAGTAGCAATCAGCCCCAGCATTTT. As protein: CASSLGGGSSNQPQHF.

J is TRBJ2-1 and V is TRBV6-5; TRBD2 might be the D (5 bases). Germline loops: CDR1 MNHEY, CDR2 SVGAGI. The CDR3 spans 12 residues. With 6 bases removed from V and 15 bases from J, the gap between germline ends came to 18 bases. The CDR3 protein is CASRTGSRLPFF. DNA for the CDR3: TGTGCCAGCAGGACGGGATCCCGCTTGCCGTTCTTC.

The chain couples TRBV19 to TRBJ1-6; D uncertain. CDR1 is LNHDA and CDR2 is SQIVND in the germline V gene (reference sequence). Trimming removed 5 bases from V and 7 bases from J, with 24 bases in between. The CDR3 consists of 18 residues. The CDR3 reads CASSPRAPASQKNSPLHF. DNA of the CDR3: TGTGCCAGTAGTCCGCGGGCCCCCGCATCCCAGAAGAATTCACCCCTCCACTTT.

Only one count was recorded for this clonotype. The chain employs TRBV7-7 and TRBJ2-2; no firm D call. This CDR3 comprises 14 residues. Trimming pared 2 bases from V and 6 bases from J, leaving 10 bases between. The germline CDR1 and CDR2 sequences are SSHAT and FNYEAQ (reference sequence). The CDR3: CASSLIPTAGELFF. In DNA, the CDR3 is TGTGCCAGCAGCTTAATCCCCACCGCCGGGGAGCTGTTTTTT.